This TCR beta chain originates from a study of T cell repertoires in cytomegalovirus infection. Looking at the study overall: Public TCR beta signatures marked donors with CMV infection and the matching HLA. Study outcomes and limitations: HLA-C-restricted CMV-specific TCR beta clonotypes were dominant in the ex vivo response. Cumulative frequency of public TCR beta families picked out carriers of CMV plus the relevant HLA.

Points on this clonotype: Its target is not known.

Germline V gene lookup returns CDR1 LNHDA and CDR2 SQIVND (reference sequence). CDR3 length equals 11 residues. The V end lost 7 bases, the J end lost 14 bases, and 12 bases lay between the germline ends. Using its own MiXCR run on the reads, TCRdb lists one record per CDR3 protein. Here the sample spans fewer than 550,000 distinct CDR3 sequences, roughly a third being singletons. This receptor was obtained from a human donor in good health (CMV status not recorded). Some clones in this sample may be carry-over from other donors' samples. The chain couples TRBV19 to TRBJ1-6; D unresolved. Specimen: PBMCs. The CDR3 nucleotides read TGTGCCAGTAATGTCGGGGTAGCCCTCCACTTT. It codes for CASNVGVALHF. The whole variable domain, remainder taken from reference TRBV19 and TRBJ1-6, is DGGITQSPKYLFRKEGQNVTLSCEQNLNHDAMYWYRQDPGQGLRLIYYSQIVNDFQKGDIAEGYSVSREKKESFPLTVTSAQKNPTAFYLCASNVGVALHFGNGTRLTVT.